The 13 T cell receptor beta chains below come from one sample, sequenced in a study of T-cell memory formation after mild COVID-19. A single record per CDR3 protein comes from TCRdb applying MiXCR to the 5' RACE reads. This table holds under 400,000 distinct CDR3 sequences, approximately 27% found once. The sample was PBMCs or a T cell subset sorted from them (not recorded which). Receptor source: an adult woman who had mild COVID-19 (a few samples of this study predate the infection). Cell type and time point are not known.

This clonotype was found a few times. The chain combines TRBV11-3 with TRBJ2-7, with 7 bases that match TRBD1. Germline-derived CDR1 and CDR2 are SGHNT and YENEEA. This CDR3 comprises 13 residues. The trim removed 5 bases at V and 7 bases at J, leaving 8 bases unmatched. CDR3 protein: CASSLTGLTEQYF. CDR3 nucleotides: TGTGCCAGCAGCCTGACAGGGCTCACAGAGCAGTACTTC.

This clonotype was counted a few times. The J gene is TRBJ1-1, the V gene TRBV5-1, with TRBD1 matching over 9 bases. This CDR3 comprises 15 residues. Germline CDR1 and CDR2: SGHRS and YFSETQ. J lost 4 bases, V lost 0 bases, and 4 bases had no gene match. The chain's CDR3 is CASSLETGGVTEAFF. The DNA for the CDR3 is TGCGCCAGCAGCTTGGAGACAGGGGGGGTCACTGAAGCTTTCTTT.

The chain combines TRBV25-1 with TRBJ1-2; a weak D match, TRBD1 (6 bases). V was shortened by 6 bases and J by 4 bases, with 27 bases between the two germline ends. Germline lookup yields CDR1 MGHDK and CDR2 SYGVNS. The CDR3 sequence is 18 residues long. CDR3 sequence (DNA): TGTGCCAGCAGGGACACATACAGGGAGTCCCTAGGGATCTATGGCTACACCTTC. It yields the protein CASRDTYRESLGIYGYTF.

This chain connects TRBV20-1 to TRBJ2-7; possible D gene TRBD1, 5 bases. The CDR3 is made up of 14 amino acids. CDR1 is DFQATT and CDR2 is SNEGSKA in the germline V gene (reference sequence). V was clipped by 0 bases and J by 4 bases, with 13 bases between them. Here the CDR3 DNA reads TGCAGTGCTAGAGACCAGGGCGTAGGGTACGAGCAGTACTTC. Translated: CSARDQGVGYEQYF.

This rearrangement joins TRBV2 to TRBJ2-5, with 13 bases aligning to TRBD2. The ends lost 6 bases at V and 1 base at J; junction bases unmatched: 5. CDR1 and CDR2 from the germline V gene are SNHLY and FYNNEI. The CDR3 sequence is 16 residues long. The CDR3 region has the DNA TGTGCCAGCAGCTCGGGACTAGCGGGGCCCCAAGAGACCCAGTACTTC. Amino acids: CASSSGLAGPQETQYF.

V gene TRBV2 combines with J gene TRBJ2-3; D ambiguous. The V and J ends lost 4 bases and 2 bases respectively, with 7 bases between them. In germline, CDR1 is SNHLY, CDR2 FYNNEI. The CDR3 has 13 amino acids. The CDR3 loop is CASSAADTDTQYF. CDR3 nucleotide sequence: TGTGCCAGCAGTGCGGCAGACACAGATACGCAGTATTTT. The complete variable domain, with remaining parts taken from reference TRBV2 and TRBJ2-3, reads EPEVTQTPSHQVTQMGQEVILRCVPISNHLYFYWYRQILGQKVEFLVSFYNNEISEKSEIFDDQFSVERPDGSNFTLKIRSTKLEDSAMYFCASSAADTDTQYFGPGTRLTVL.

The rearrangement joins TRBV9 to TRBJ2-3, with 11 bases aligning to TRBD2. The CDR3 loop spans 18 amino acids. V dropped 0 bases and J dropped 0; count of bases not matched to a gene: 6. Germline-derived CDR1 and CDR2 are SGDLS and YYNGEE. In nucleotides, the CDR3 is TGTGCCAGCAGCGTAGGGCCCTCTAGCGGGAGGAGCACAGATACGCAGTATTTT. The encoded protein is CASSVGPSSGRSTDTQYF. The full variable domain, completed using reference TRBV9 and TRBJ2-3, is DSGVTQTPKHLITATGQRVTLRCSPRSGDLSVYWYQQSLDQGLQFLIQYYNGEERAKGNILERFSAQQFPDLHSELNLSSLELGDSALYFCASSVGPSSGRSTDTQYFGPGTRLTVL.

The V call is TRBV7-6, the J call TRBJ2-2; D is possibly TRBD2 (5 bases). Germline V CDR1 and CDR2: SGHVS, FNYEAQ. CDR3 length equals 17 residues. The V end lost 1 base, the J end lost 2 bases, and 14 bases lay between the germline ends. In nucleotides, the CDR3 is TGTGCCAGCAGCTTAGTCTCCCGGGGAACAAACACCGGGGAGCTGTTTTTT. This encodes CASSLVSRGTNTGELFF.

The chain combines TRBV5-1 with TRBJ1-4; 7 bases map to TRBD1. The junction had 7 bases not matched to a gene; V was cut back by 1 base and J by 4 bases. Germline assignment: CDR1 SGHRS and CDR2 YFSETQ. CDR3 length equals 16 residues. DNA for the CDR3: TGCGCCAGCAGCTTGAAGGCGCGACAGGGTAATGAAAAACTGTTTTTT. Its translation: CASSLKARQGNEKLFF.

This clonotype was counted a single time. The gene calls are TRBV29-1 and TRBJ1-2, with TRBD1 identical over 9 bases. The CDR3 is 13 amino acids. V was pared by 6 bases and J by 4 bases, with 6 bases of the junction left unmatched. Per the germline V gene, CDR1 is SQVTM and CDR2 is ANQGSEA. CDR3 protein: CSVTGTGIYGYTF. CDR3 bases: TGCAGCGTGACCGGGACAGGGATCTATGGCTACACCTTC.

The chain employs TRBV30 and TRBJ2-2, with 7 nucleotides matching TRBD2. Losses at the gene ends were 4 bases for V and 5 bases for J; bases not matched to a gene: 4. This CDR3 contains 13 residues. The germline CDR1 and CDR2 sequences are GTSNPN and SVGIG (reference sequence). The CDR3 sequence is CAWMRRGTGELFF. DNA for the CDR3: TGTGCCTGGATGAGGCGGGGGACCGGGGAGCTGTTTTTT.

The chain links TRBV7-2 to TRBJ1-1; no firm D call. Trimming stripped 5 bases from V and 4 bases from J, with 14 bases between. The CDR3 sequence is 14 residues long. CDR1 SGHTA and CDR2 FQGNSA come from the germline V gene. The chain's CDR3 is CASSPGGALTEAFF. For the CDR3, the DNA is TGTGCCAGCAGCCCCGGTGGCGCCCTCACTGAAGCTTTCTTT. Drawing the rest from reference TRBV7-2 and TRBJ1-1, the complete variable domain is GAGVSQSPSNKVTEKGKDVELRCDPISGHTALYWYRQSLGQGLEFLIYFQGNSAPDKSGLPSDRFSAERTGGSVSTLTIQRTQQEDSAVYLCASSPGGALTEAFFGQGTRLTVV.

This clonotype has just a few counts. This CDR3 reads CASSPGRGGRVETQYF. CDR3 bases: TGTGCCAGCAGCCCTGGACGTGGCGGGAGGGTGGAGACCCAGTACTTC. V usage is TRBV5-6 and J usage is TRBJ2-5, with 9 bases matching TRBD2. The ends lost 4 bases at V and 5 bases at J; junction bases unmatched: 12. The CDR3 extends over 16 amino acids. Germline values: CDR1 SGHDT, CDR2 YYEEEE.